The 25 T cell receptor beta chains reported below all come from one sample, sequenced in a study of T-cell memory formation after mild COVID-19. One entry per CDR3 protein results from TCRdb running MiXCR on the 5' RACE reads. The sample holds about 160,000 distinct CDR3 sequences, about a third seen once. Sequenced material: PBMCs or a T cell subset sorted from them (not recorded which). These receptors all come from an adult woman who had mild COVID-19 (a few samples of this study predate the infection). Cell type and time point are not known.

This clonotype has just a few counts. This sequence joins TRBV7-2 and TRBJ2-7; weak D call: TRBD2 (5 bases). This CDR3 has 14 amino acids. Germline CDR1 and CDR2: SGHTA and FQGNSA. The ends were cut back, 0 bases at V and 6 bases at J, with 12 bases in the middle. In DNA form, the CDR3 reads TGTGCCAGCAGCTTAGCGCCTGAGGGAAGCGAGCAGTACTTC. Translating gives CASSLAPEGSEQYF. Full variable domain (missing parts from reference TRBV7-2 and TRBJ2-7): GAGVSQSPSNKVTEKGKDVELRCDPISGHTALYWYRQSLGQGLEFLIYFQGNSAPDKSGLPSDRFSAERTGGSVSTLTIQRTQQEDSAVYLCASSLAPEGSEQYFGPGTRLTVT.

The rearrangement links TRBV9 to TRBJ1-4, with 7 bases aligning to TRBD1. The CDR3 runs to 13 residues. Germline trimming cut 2 bases from V and 10 bases from J; bases unmatched to any gene: 5. Germline CDR1 and CDR2: SGDLS and YYNGEE. The CDR3 spells CASSVQGDGKLFF. As DNA, the CDR3 is TGTGCCAGCAGCGTCCAGGGGGACGGAAAACTGTTTTTT.

V and J are TRBV2 and TRBJ1-2, with D possibly being TRBD1 (5 bases). The length of the CDR3 is 12 residues. V lost 8 bases and J lost 5, with 12 bases in between. Germline V gene sequence: CDR1 SNHLY, CDR2 FYNNEI. CDR3 DNA: TGTGCCAGCGACAGCCTTGGGTATGGCTACACCTTC. This codes for CASDSLGYGYTF.

This chain links TRBV7-6 with TRBJ2-7, with 10 bases matching TRBD2. The CDR3 has 16 residues. V lost 2 bases, J lost 0 bases, and 4 bases stayed unmatched. CDR1 is SGHVS and CDR2 is FNYEAQ in the germline V gene. CDR3 residues: CASSLLAGAHSYEQYF. The CDR3 DNA reads TGTGCCAGCAGCTTACTAGCGGGAGCCCACTCCTACGAGCAGTACTTC.

This clonotype was found once. The rearrangement links TRBV2 to TRBJ2-1; possible D gene TRBD2, 6 bases. Germline V CDR1 and CDR2: SNHLY, FYNNEI. There are 9 residues in the CDR3. The V gene lost 11 bases and the J gene lost 9 bases, with 8 bases spanning the gap. The DNA of the CDR3 is TGTGCCGCCGGGAGTGAGCAGTTCTTC. It specifies CAAGSEQFF.

The chain employs TRBV7-9 and TRBJ2-5; D remains unclear. V lost 3 bases to trimming and J lost 1 base, with 18 bases between them. The length of the CDR3 is 17 residues. The germline gives CDR1 SEHNR, CDR2 FQNEAQ (reference sequence). CDR3 protein: CASSFPKAVYLQETQYF. Written as DNA, the CDR3 is TGTGCCAGCAGCTTCCCTAAGGCCGTTTACCTCCAAGAGACCCAGTACTTC.

The chain combines TRBV7-2 with TRBJ2-3, with 8 bases lining up with TRBD2. CDR3 length: 16 amino acids. The V gene's germline CDR1 is SGHTA and CDR2 FQGNSA. V lost 8 bases, J lost 3 bases, and 13 bases stayed unmatched. The CDR3 is CASGSPVAGLTDTQYF. In nucleotides, the CDR3 is TGTGCCAGCGGATCTCCCGTAGCGGGATTGACAGATACGCAGTATTTT.

Here the CDR3 reads CSVEGPDRVNEQFF. The CDR3 nucleotides read TGCAGCGTTGAAGGTCCTGACAGGGTCAATGAGCAGTTCTTC. The V and J genes are TRBV29-1 and TRBJ2-1; 7 bases fit TRBD1. The CDR3 length is 14 residues. The germline V gene encodes CDR1 SQVTM and CDR2 ANQGSEA. The V gene end was trimmed by 1 base and the J gene end by 6 bases; junction bases not matched to a gene: 6.

The chain couples TRBV4-2 to TRBJ2-5; tentatively, D is TRBD1 or TRBD2 (5 bases each). Germline assignment: CDR1 LGHNA and CDR2 YNFKEQ. The CDR3 has 14 residues. Trimming took 4 bases from V and 1 from J, leaving 10 bases between them. CDR3 sequence: CASSRSGTQETQYF. In DNA, the CDR3 is TGTGCCAGCAGCCGATCCGGGACCCAAGAGACCCAGTACTTC.

This chain joins TRBV6-1 and TRBJ2-2, with 7 bases fitting TRBD1. Germline V gene data show CDR1 as MNHNS and CDR2 as SASEGT. With 6 bases clipped from V and 2 bases from J, the junction kept 9 bases outside the gene matches. The CDR3 is made up of 16 amino acids. The CDR3: CASSLERGRNTGELFF. In DNA form, the CDR3 reads TGTGCCAGCAGCCTCGAGAGGGGGCGAAACACCGGGGAGCTGTTTTTT.

The chain has TRBV14 and TRBJ2-5, with TRBD2 matching over 13 bases. This CDR3 is built from 15 residues. Unmatched junction bases numbered 2, after V lost 4 bases and J lost 3 bases. Germline values: CDR1 SGHDN, CDR2 FVKESK. The CDR3 reads CASSRTSGGKETQYF. CDR3 coding DNA: TGTGCCAGCAGCCGGACTAGCGGGGGTAAAGAGACCCAGTACTTC.

The sample holds a few counts of this clonotype. The J gene is TRBJ1-2, the V gene TRBV4-1, with TRBD1 as a possible D gene (6 bases). CDR3 length equals 17 residues. Germline CDR1 is MGHRA and CDR2 is YSYEKL. Trimming pared 1 base from V and 2 bases from J, leaving 17 bases between. The CDR3, as DNA: TGCGCCAGCAGCCAAGTTCTCCGTGGAGGGGGAAACTATGGCTACACCTTC. The encoded protein is CASSQVLRGGGNYGYTF.

The gene calls are TRBV20-1 and TRBJ1-1, with 7 positions matching TRBD1. Germline assignment: CDR1 DFQATT and CDR2 SNEGSKA (reference sequence). The CDR3 length is 16 residues. V shed 0 bases, J shed 3 bases, and the junction held 10 bases outside the gene matches. CDR3 coding DNA: TGCAGTGCTAGAGATGAAATGGGACAGTTTTACACTGAAGCTTTCTTT. This codes for CSARDEMGQFYTEAFF.

The rearrangement joins TRBV14 to TRBJ1-1, with D tentatively TRBD1 (6 bases). In germline, CDR1 is SGHDN, CDR2 FVKESK. The CDR3 runs 13 residues. Trimming left V 1 base short and J 11 bases short, with 14 bases between. The CDR3, as DNA: TGTGCCAGCAGCCAAGTGGGGGCCCGGAAGGCTTTCTTT. The encoded protein is CASSQVGARKAFF.

The CDR3 loop is CASSYLLGNEQYF. CDR3 coding DNA: TGTGCCAGCAGTTACCTTCTAGGCAACGAGCAGTACTTC. This chain uses TRBV6-5 with TRBJ2-7; D is undetermined. There are 13 residues in the CDR3. Germline lookup yields CDR1 MNHEY and CDR2 SVGAGI. V lost 2 bases, J lost 5 bases, and 10 bases lay in between.

This clonotype came up once. This chain connects TRBV12-3 or TRBV12-4 to TRBJ1-2, with D hard to call. The CDR3 runs 15 residues. The V end was cut by 1 base, the J end by 1 base, with 10 bases between. CDR3 amino acids: CASSLGAPSNYGYTF. In DNA form, the CDR3 reads TGTGCCAGCAGTTTAGGGGCGCCCAGTAACTATGGCTACACCTTC.

The chain joins TRBV25-1 to TRBJ2-7, with TRBD1 identical over 10 bases. Germline loops: CDR1 MGHDK, CDR2 SYGVNS. The CDR3 runs 14 residues. V lost 5 bases and J lost 6; bases outside the gene matches: 7. CDR3 coding DNA: TGTGCCAGCAGTAGACAGGGGGCGACCCGCGAGCAGTACTTC. Its translation is CASSRQGATREQYF.

This clonotype was seen just once. The chain employs TRBV6-2 or TRBV6-3 and TRBJ2-7, with D perhaps matching TRBD2 (5 bases). The germline CDR1 and CDR2 sequences are MNHEY and SVGEGT. Trimming took 5 bases from V and 2 from J, leaving 13 bases between them. The CDR3 runs to 14 residues. DNA for the CDR3: TGTGCCAGCAGTGAACTAGAAGCAGCCTACGAGCAGTACTTC. It codes for CASSELEAAYEQYF.

This clonotype was seen only a few times. The chain links TRBV27 to TRBJ2-5; 14 bases line up with TRBD2. With 3 bases clipped from V and 2 bases from J, the junction kept 8 bases outside the gene matches. This CDR3 comprises 18 residues. Germline loops: CDR1 MNHEY, CDR2 SMNVEV (reference sequence). CDR3 loop: CASSFGTSGGLQQETQYF. As DNA, the CDR3 is TGTGCCAGCAGTTTTGGGACTAGCGGGGGACTGCAACAAGAGACCCAGTACTTC.

V gene TRBV12-3 or TRBV12-4 combines with J gene TRBJ1-2; D gene unclear. Trimming left V 6 bases short and J 1 base short, with 9 bases between. The CDR3 extends over 13 amino acids. The CDR3 region is CASRSSGNYGYTF. DNA for the CDR3: TGTGCCAGCAGATCTAGCGGTAACTATGGCTACACCTTC.

This clonotype was seen a few times. The chain employs TRBV18 and TRBJ2-3, with TRBD1 as a possible D gene (6 bases). Germline V CDR1 and CDR2: KGHSH, LQKENI. V was cut by 4 bases and J by 3 bases, with 11 bases left in between. The CDR3 is made up of 14 amino acids. The CDR3 here is CASSRRGRTDTQYF. The CDR3 bases are TGTGCCAGCTCACGCAGGGGAAGAACAGATACGCAGTATTTT.

This clonotype turned up a few times. V and J are TRBV19 and TRBJ2-1, with a weak D call TRBD2 (5 bases). The CDR3 is 17 amino acids. Germline CDR1 LNHDA, CDR2 SQIVND (reference sequence). V gave up 2 bases and J gave up 1 base, with 15 bases separating them. The CDR3 coding sequence is TGTGCCAGTAGTATAAGTTCGGGGAAAGCTTCCTACAATGAGCAGTTCTTC. It specifies CASSISSGKASYNEQFF. The variable domain in full, with the rest retrieved from reference TRBV19 and TRBJ2-1, is DGGITQSPKYLFRKEGQNVTLSCEQNLNHDAMYWYRQDPGQGLRLIYYSQIVNDFQKGDIAEGYSVSREKKESFPLTVTSAQKNPTAFYLCASSISSGKASYNEQFFGPGTRLTVL.

The chain uses TRBV5-6 and TRBJ1-2, with 9 bases matching TRBD1. Trimming cost V 4 bases and J 4 bases; bases outside gene matches: 8. Germline V gene sequence: CDR1 SGHDT, CDR2 YYEEEE. This CDR3 has 15 amino acids. CDR3 nucleotide sequence: TGTGCCAGCAGCAAAGAACAGGGGGCAGGCTATGGCTACACCTTC. Amino acid sequence: CASSKEQGAGYGYTF.

The chain couples TRBV9 to TRBJ2-3, with D perhaps matching TRBD1 (5 bases). This CDR3 contains 15 residues. The germline CDR1 and CDR2 sequences are SGDLS and YYNGEE. Deletions cut 0 bases from V and 0 bases from J, with 8 bases between. In nucleotides, the CDR3 is TGTGCCAGCAGCGTAGGGGGCCTTAGCACAGATACGCAGTATTTT. Translating gives CASSVGGLSTDTQYF.

The chain couples TRBV20-1 to TRBJ2-6; D is undetermined. In germline, CDR1 is DFQATT, CDR2 SNEGSKA (reference sequence). This CDR3 contains 16 residues. V was pared by 4 bases and J by 0 bases, with 13 bases between. DNA for the CDR3: TGCAGTGCTATATCGTTTACTCCCTCTGGGGCCAACGTCCTGACTTTC. Translating gives CSAISFTPSGANVLTF.